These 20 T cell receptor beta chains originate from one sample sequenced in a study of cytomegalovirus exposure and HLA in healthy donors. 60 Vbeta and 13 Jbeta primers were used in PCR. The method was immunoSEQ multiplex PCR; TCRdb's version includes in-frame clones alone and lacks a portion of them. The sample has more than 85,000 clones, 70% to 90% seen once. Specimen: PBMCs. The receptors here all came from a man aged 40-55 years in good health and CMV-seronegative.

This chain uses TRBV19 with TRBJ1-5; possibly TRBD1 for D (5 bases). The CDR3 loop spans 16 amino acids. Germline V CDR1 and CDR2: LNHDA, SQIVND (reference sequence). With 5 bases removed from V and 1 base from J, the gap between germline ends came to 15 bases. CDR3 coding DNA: TGTGCCAGTAGTGCCCTGGGGGGTTTAAGCAATCAGCCCCAGCATTTT. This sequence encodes CASSALGGLSNQPQHF.

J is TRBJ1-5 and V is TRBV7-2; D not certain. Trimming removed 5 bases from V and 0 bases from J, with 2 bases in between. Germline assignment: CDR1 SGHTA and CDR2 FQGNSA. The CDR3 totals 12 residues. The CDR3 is CASSRSNQPQHF. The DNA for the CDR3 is TGTGCCAGCAGCCGTAGCAATCAGCCCCAGCATTTT. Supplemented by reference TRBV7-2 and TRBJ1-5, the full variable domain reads GAGVSQSPSNKVTEKGKDVELRCDPISGHTALYWYRQSLGQGLEFLIYFQGNSAPDKSGLPSDRFSAERTGGSVSTLTIQRTQQEDSAVYLCASSRSNQPQHFGDGTRLSIL.

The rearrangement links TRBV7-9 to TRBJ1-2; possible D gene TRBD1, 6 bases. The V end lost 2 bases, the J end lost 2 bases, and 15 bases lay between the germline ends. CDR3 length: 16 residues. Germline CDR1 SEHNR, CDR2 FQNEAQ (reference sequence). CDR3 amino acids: CASSLRAAGANYGYTF. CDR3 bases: TGTGCCAGCAGCTTAAGGGCCGCGGGGGCGAACTATGGCTACACCTTC.

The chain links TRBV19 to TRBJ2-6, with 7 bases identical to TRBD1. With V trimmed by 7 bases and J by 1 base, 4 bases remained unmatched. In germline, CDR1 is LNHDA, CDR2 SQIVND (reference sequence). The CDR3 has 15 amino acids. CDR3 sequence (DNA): TGTGCCAGTACCCCCAGGGGGTCTGGGGCCAACGTCCTGACTTTC. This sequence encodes CASTPRGSGANVLTF. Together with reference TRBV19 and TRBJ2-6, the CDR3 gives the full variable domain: DGGITQSPKYLFRKEGQNVTLSCEQNLNHDAMYWYRQDPGQGLRLIYYSQIVNDFQKGDIAEGYSVSREKKESFPLTVTSAQKNPTAFYLCASTPRGSGANVLTFGAGSRLTVL.

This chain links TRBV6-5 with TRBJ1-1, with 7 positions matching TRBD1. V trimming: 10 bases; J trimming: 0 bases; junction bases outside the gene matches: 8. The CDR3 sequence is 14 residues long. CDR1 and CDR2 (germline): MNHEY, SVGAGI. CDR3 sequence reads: CATQTGALNTEAFF. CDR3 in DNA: TGTGCCACGCAAACAGGGGCCCTGAACACTGAAGCTTTCTTT.

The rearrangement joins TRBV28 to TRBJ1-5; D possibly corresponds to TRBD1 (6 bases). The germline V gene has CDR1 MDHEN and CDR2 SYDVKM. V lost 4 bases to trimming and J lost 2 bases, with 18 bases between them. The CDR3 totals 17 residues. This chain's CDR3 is CASSSFFTGIRNQPQHF. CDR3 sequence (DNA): TGTGCCAGCAGTTCCTTCTTCACAGGGATCCGCAATCAGCCCCAGCATTTT.

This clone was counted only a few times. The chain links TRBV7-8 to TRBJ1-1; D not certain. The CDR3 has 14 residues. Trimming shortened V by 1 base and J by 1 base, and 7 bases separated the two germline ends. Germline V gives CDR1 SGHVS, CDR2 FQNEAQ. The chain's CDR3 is CASSLDEGNTEAFF. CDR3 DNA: TGTGCCAGCAGCTTAGATGAGGGGAACACTGAAGCTTTCTTT. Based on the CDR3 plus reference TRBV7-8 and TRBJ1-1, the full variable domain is GAGVSQSPRYKVAKRGQDVALRCDPISGHVSLFWYQQALGQGPEFLTYFQNEAQLDKSGLPSDRFFAERPEGSVSTLKIQRTQQEDSAVYLCASSLDEGNTEAFFGQGTRLTVV.

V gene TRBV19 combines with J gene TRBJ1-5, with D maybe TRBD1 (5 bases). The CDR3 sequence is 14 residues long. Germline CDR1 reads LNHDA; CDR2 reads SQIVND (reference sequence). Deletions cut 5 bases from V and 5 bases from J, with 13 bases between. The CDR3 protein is CASSVNWGDQPQHF. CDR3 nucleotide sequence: TGTGCCAGTAGTGTAAACTGGGGCGATCAGCCCCAGCATTTT.

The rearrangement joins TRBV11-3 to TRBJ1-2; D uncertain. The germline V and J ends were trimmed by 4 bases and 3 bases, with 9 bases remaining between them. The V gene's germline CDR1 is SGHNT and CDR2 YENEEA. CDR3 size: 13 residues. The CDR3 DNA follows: TGTGCCAGCAGCTCCCCACAGTACTATGGCTACACCTTC. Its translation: CASSSPQYYGYTF.

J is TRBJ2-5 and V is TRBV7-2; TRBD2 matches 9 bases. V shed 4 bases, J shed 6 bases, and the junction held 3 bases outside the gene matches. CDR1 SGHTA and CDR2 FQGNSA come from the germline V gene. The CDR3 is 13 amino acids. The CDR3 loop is CASSSGLAKTQYF. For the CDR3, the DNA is TGTGCCAGCAGCTCGGGACTAGCAAAGACCCAGTACTTC.

The CDR3 reads CASSAGQRLYEQYF. For the CDR3, the DNA is TGTGCCAGCAGTGCGGGACAGCGACTCTACGAGCAGTACTTC. The chain employs TRBV6-1 and TRBJ2-7; 7 bases map to TRBD1. CDR1 is MNHNS, CDR2 SASEGT, per germline. J gave up 3 bases and V 4 bases, and 6 bases lay outside the gene matches. This CDR3 region has 14 residues.

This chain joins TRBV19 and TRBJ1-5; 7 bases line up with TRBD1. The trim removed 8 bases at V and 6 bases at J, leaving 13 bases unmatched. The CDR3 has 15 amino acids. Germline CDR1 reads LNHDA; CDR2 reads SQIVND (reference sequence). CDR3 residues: CASSPGRGLSQPQHF. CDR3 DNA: TGTGCCAGTTCCCCTGGAAGGGGGCTTAGTCAGCCCCAGCATTTT.

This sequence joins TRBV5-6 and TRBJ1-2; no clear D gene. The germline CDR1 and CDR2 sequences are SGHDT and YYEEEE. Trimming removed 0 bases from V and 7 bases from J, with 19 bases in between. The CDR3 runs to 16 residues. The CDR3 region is CASSLALTPRSFGYTF. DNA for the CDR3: TGTGCCAGCAGCTTGGCCTTGACACCCAGATCTTTTGGCTACACCTTC.

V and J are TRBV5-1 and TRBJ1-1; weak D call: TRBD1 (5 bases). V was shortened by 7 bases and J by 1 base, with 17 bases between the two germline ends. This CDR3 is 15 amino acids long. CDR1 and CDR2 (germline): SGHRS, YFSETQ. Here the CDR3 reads CASHPSGRANTEAFF. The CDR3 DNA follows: TGCGCCAGCCACCCCTCCGGCAGGGCGAACACTGAAGCTTTCTTT.

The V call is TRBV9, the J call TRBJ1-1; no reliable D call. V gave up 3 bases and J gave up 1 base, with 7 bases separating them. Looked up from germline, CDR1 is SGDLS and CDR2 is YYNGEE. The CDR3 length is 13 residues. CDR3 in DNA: TGTGCCAGCAGCGGAGGCAAGAACACTGAAGCTTTCTTT. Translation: CASSGGKNTEAFF. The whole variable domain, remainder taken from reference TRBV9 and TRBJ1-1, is DSGVTQTPKHLITATGQRVTLRCSPRSGDLSVYWYQQSLDQGLQFLIQYYNGEERAKGNILERFSAQQFPDLHSELNLSSLELGDSALYFCASSGGKNTEAFFGQGTRLTVV.

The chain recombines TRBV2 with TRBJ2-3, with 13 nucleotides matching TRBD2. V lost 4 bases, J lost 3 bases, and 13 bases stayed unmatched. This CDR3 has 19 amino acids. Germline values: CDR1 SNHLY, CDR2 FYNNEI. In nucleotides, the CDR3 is TGTGCCAGCAGTGGGATGACTAGCGGGGGGTACCAATCGACAGATACGCAGTATTTT. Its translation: CASSGMTSGGYQSTDTQYF.

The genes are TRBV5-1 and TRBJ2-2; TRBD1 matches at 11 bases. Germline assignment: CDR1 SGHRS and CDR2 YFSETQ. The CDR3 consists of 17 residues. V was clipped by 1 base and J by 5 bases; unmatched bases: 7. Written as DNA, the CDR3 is TGCGCCAGCAGCTTGAAGTGGACAGGGGGCAATACCGGGGAGCTGTTTTTT. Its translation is CASSLKWTGGNTGELFF.

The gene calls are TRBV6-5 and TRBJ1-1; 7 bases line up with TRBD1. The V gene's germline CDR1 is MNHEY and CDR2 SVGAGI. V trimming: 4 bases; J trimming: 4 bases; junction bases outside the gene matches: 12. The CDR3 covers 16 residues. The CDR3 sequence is CASSFLTGPPGTEAFF. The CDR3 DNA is TGTGCCAGCAGTTTTCTGACAGGGCCCCCGGGCACTGAAGCTTTCTTT.

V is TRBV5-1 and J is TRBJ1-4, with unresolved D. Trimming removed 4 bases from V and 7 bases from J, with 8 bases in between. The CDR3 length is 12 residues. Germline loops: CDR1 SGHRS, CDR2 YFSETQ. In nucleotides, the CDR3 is TGCGCCAGCAGCGTAGCCGGTGAAAAACTGTTTTTT. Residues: CASSVAGEKLFF.

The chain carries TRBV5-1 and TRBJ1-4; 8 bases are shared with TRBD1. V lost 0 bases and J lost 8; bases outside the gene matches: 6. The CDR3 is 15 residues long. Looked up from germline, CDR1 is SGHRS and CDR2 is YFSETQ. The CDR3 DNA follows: TGCGCCAGCAGCTTGGGGCAGGGGGCCGGCGAAAAACTGTTTTTT. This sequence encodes CASSLGQGAGEKLFF.